This TCR beta chain was recorded in a study of shared clonotypes between healthy human individuals. On the study more broadly: CD8 memory received one plate per donor, CD8 naive two, CD4 memory three and CD4 naive three. Study-wide results and limits: Non-shared clonotypes showed lower generation probabilities than clonotypes common to all four donors.

The protocol was immunoSEQ multiplex PCR, while the TCRdb copy is restricted to in-frame clones and leaves out a portion. The sample lists around 100,000 clones; approximately 65% were seen once. CDR1 is MDHEN, CDR2 SYDVKM, per germline. The CDR3 has 12 amino acids. Deletions cut 3 bases from V and 5 bases from J, with 7 bases between. As to this clone: Its matching antigen is unknown.

The clonotype comes from a woman aged 30 to 39 in good health. Sequencing used memory CD8+ T cells sorted from blood. The subset is: CD45RO+ cells pooled with CCR7-negative TemRA cells. The chain employs TRBV28 and TRBJ2-5; D unclear. CDR3 nucleotide sequence: TGTGCCAGCAGTTTTGGTGTGGAGACCCAGTACTTC. It codes for CASSFGVETQYF.